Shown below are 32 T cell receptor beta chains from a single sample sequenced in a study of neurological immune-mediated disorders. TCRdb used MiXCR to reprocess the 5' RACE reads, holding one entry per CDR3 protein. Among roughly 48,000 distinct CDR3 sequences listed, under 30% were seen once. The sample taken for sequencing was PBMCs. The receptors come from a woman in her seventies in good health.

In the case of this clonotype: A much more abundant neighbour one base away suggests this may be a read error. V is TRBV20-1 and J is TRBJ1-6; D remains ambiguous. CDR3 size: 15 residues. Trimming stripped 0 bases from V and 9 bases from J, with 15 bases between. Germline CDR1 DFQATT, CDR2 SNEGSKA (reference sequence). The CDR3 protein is CSARELQVDVSPLHF. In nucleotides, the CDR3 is TGCAGTGCTAGAGAGCTCCAGGTGGACGTTTCACCCCTCCACTTT.

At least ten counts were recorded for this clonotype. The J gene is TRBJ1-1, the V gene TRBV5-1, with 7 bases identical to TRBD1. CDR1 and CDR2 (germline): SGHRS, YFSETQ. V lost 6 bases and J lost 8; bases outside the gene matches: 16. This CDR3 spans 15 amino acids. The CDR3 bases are TGCGCCAGCACCCGGGACGGGACAGACCCTTTAGAAGCTTTCTTT. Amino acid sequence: CASTRDGTDPLEAFF.

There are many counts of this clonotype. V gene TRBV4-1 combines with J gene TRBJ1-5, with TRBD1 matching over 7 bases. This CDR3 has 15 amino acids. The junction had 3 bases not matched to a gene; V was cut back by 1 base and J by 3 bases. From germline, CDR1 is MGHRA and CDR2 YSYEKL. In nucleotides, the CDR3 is TGCGCCAGCAGCCAAGCCGACAGGGACAATCAGCCCCAGCATTTT. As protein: CASSQADRDNQPQHF.

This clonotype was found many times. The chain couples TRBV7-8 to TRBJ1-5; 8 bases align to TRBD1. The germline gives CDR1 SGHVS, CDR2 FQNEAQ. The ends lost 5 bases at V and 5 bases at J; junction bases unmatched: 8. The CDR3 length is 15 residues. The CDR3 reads CASSKTAQGDQPQHF. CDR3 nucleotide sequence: TGTGCCAGCAGCAAAACGGCACAGGGGGATCAGCCCCAGCATTTT.

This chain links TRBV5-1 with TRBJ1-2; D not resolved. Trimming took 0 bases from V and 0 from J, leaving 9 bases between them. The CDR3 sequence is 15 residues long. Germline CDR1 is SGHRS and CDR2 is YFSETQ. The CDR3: CASSLALKTNYGYTF. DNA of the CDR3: TGCGCCAGCAGCTTGGCCTTGAAGACTAACTATGGCTACACCTTC.

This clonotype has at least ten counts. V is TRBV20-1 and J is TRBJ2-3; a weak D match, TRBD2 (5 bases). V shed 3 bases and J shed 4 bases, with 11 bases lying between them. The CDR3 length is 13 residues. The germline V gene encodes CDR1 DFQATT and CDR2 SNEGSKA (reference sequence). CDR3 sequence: CSARLRGPDTQYF. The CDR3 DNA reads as TGCAGTGCTAGGTTACGCGGGCCAGATACGCAGTATTTT.

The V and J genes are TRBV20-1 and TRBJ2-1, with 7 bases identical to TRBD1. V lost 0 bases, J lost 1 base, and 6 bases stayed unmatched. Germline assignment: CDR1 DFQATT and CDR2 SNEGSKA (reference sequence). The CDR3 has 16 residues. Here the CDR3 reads CSARDRARGSYNEQFF. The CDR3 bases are TGCAGTGCTAGAGATCGGGCCAGGGGGTCCTACAATGAGCAGTTCTTC.

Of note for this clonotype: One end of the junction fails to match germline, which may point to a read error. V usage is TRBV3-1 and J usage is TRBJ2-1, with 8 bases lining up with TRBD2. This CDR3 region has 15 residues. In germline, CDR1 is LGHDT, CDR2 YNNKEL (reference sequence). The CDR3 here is CANSLSGGSYNEQFF. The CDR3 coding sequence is TGTGCCAACAGCCTCAGCGGGGGCTCCTACAATGAACAGTTCTTC.

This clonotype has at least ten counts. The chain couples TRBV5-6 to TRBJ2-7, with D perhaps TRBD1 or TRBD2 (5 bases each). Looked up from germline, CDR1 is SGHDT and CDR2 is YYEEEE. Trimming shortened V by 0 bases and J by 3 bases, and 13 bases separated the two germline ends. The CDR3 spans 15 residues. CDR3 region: CASSLGGAWGYEQYF. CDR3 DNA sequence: TGTGCCAGCAGCTTGGGAGGGGCGTGGGGCTACGAGCAGTACTTC.

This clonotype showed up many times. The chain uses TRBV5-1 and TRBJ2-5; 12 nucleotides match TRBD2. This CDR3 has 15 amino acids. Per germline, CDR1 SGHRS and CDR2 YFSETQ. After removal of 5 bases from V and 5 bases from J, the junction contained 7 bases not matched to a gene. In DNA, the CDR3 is TGCGCCAGCAGTTCGACTAGCGGGAGTTTGGAGACCCAGTACTTC. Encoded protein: CASSSTSGSLETQYF.

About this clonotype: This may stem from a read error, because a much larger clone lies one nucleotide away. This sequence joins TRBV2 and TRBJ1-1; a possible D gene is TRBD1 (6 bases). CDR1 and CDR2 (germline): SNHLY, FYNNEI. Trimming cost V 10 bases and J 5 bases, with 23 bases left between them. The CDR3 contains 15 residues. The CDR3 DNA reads TGTGCCATCAACCTCGAGGAGGGGGGAGGTACTGAAGCTTTCTTT. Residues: CAINLEEGGGTEAFF.

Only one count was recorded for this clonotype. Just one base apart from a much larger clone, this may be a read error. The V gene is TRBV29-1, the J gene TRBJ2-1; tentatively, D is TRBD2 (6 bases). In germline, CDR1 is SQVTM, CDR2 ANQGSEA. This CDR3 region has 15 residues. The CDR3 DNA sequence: TGCAGAGTTGAAGGTCTCGGCGGGGTGTACAATGAGCAGTTCTTC. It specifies CRVEGLGGVYNEQFF.

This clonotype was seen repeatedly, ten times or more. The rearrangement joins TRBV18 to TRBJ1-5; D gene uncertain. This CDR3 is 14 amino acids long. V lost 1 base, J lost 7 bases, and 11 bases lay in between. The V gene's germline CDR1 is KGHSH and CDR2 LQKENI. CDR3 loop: CASSPQTGSQPQHF. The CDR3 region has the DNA TGTGCCAGCTCACCACAAACGGGTTCCCAGCCCCAGCATTTT.

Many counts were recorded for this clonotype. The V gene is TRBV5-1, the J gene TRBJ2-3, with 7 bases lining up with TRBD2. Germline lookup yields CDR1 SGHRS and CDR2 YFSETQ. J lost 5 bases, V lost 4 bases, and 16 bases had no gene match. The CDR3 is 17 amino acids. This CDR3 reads CASSPGTNPMWQDTQYF. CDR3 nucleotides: TGCGCCAGCAGCCCCGGGACTAACCCCATGTGGCAAGATACGCAGTATTTT. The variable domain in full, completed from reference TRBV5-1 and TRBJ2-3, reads KAGVTQTPRYLIKTRGQQVTLSCSPISGHRSVSWYQQTPGQGLQFLFEYFSETQRNKGNFPGRFSGRQFSNSRSEMNVSTLELGDSALYLCASSPGTNPMWQDTQYFGPGTRLTVL.

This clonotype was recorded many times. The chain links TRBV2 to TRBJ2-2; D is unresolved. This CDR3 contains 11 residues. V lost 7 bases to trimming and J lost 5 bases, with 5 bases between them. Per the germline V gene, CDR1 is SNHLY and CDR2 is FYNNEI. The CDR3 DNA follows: TGTGCCAGCACCCGAACCGGGGAGCTGTTTTTT. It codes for CASTRTGELFF.

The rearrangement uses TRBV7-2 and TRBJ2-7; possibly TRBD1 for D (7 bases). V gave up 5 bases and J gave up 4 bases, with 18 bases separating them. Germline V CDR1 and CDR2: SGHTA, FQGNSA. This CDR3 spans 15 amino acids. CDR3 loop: CASSPLAGGKYEQYF. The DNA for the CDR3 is TGTGCCAGCAGCCCCCTGGCAGGGGGGAAATACGAGCAGTACTTC.

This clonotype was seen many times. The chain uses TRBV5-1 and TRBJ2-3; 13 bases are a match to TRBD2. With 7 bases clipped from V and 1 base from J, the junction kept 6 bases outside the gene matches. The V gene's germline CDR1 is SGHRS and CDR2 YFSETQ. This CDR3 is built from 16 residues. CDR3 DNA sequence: TGCGCCAGCCGAACTGGACTAGCGGGAGGCACAGATACGCAGTATTTT. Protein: CASRTGLAGGTDTQYF.

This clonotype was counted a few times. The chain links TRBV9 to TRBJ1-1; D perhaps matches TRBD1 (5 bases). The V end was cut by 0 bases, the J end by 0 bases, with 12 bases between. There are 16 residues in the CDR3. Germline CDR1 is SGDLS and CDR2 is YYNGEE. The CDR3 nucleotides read TGTGCCAGCAGCGTAGTCCCAGGGAGCATGAACACTGAAGCTTTCTTT. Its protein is CASSVVPGSMNTEAFF.

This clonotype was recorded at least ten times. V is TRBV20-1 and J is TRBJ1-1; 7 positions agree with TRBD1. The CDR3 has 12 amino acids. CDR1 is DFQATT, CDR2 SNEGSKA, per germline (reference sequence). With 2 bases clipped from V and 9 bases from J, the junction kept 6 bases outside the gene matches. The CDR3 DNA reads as TGCAGTGCTAGACCGACAGGGTTCCAAGCTTTCTTT. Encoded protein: CSARPTGFQAFF.

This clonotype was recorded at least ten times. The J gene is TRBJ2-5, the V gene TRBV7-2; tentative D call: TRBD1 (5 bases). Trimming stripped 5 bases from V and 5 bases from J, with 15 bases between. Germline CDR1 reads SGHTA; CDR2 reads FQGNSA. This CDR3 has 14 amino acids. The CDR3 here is CASSPRGHGETQYF. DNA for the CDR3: TGTGCCAGCAGCCCAAGGGGCCACGGGGAGACCCAGTACTTC.

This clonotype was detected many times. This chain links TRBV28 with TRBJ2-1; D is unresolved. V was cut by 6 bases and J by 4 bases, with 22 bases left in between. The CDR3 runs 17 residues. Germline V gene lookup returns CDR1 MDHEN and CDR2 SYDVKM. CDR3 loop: CASRARRSYPLYNEQFF. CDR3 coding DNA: TGTGCCAGCAGGGCTCGGCGGTCCTATCCGCTATACAATGAGCAGTTCTTC.

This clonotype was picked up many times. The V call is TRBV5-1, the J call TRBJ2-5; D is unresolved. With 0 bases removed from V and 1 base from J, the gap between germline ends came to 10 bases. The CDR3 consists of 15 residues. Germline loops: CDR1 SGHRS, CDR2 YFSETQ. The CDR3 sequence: CASSLGPASQETQYF. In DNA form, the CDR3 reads TGCGCCAGCAGCTTGGGCCCAGCGAGCCAAGAGACCCAGTACTTC. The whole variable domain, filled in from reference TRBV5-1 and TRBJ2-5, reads KAGVTQTPRYLIKTRGQQVTLSCSPISGHRSVSWYQQTPGQGLQFLFEYFSETQRNKGNFPGRFSGRQFSNSRSEMNVSTLELGDSALYLCASSLGPASQETQYFGPGTRLLVL.

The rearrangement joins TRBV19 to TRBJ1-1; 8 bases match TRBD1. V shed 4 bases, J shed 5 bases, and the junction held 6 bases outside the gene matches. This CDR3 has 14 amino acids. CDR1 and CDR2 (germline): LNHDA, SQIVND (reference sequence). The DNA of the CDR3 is TGTGCCAGTAGTAACTACAGGGGGGAGACTGAAGCTTTCTTT. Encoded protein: CASSNYRGETEAFF.

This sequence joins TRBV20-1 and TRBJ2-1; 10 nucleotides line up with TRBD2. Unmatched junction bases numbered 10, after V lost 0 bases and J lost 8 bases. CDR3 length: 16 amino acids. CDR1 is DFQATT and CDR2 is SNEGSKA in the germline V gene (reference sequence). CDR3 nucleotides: TGCAGTGCTAGAGATAGGGCTAGCGGGAGTTTTCATGAGCAGTTCTTC. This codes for CSARDRASGSFHEQFF.

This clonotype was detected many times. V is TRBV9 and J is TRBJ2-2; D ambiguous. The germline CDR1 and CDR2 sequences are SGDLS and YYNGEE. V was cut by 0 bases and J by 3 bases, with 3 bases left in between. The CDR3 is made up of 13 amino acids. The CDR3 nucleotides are TGTGCCAGCAGCGTAGTTGACACCGGGGAGCTGTTTTTT. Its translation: CASSVVDTGELFF.

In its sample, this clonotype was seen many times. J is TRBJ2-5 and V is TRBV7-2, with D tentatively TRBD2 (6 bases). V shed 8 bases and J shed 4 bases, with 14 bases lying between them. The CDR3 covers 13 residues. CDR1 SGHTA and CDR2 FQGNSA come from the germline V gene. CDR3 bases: TGTGCCAGCTCCGGGAGTGGGGGAGAGACCCAGTACTTC. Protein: CASSGSGGETQYF.

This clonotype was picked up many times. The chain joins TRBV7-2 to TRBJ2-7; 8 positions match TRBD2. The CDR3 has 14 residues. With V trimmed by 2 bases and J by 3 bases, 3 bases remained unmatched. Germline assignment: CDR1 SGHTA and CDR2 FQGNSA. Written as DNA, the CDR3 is TGTGCCAGCAGCTTAATTAGCGGGAACTACGAGCAGTACTTC. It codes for CASSLISGNYEQYF.

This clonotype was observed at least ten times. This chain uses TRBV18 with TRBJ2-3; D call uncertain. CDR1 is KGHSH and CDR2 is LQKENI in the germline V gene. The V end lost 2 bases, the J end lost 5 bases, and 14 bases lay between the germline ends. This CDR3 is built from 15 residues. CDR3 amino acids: CASSPSSPFQDTQYF. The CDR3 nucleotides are TGTGCCAGCTCACCATCTTCCCCCTTTCAAGATACGCAGTATTTT.

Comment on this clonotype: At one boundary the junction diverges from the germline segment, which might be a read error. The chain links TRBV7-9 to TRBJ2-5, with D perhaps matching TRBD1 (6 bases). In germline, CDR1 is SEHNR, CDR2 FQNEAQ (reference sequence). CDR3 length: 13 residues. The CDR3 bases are TGTACCAGCGTTGTGACAGGCGGAGAGACCCAGTACTTC. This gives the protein CTSVVTGGETQYF. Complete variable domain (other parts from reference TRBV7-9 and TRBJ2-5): DTGVSQNPRHKITKRGQNVTFRCDPISEHNRLYWYRQTLGQGPEFLTYFQNEAQLEKSRLLSDRFSAERPKGSFSTLEIQRTEQGDSAMYLCTSVVTGGETQYFGPGTRLLVL.

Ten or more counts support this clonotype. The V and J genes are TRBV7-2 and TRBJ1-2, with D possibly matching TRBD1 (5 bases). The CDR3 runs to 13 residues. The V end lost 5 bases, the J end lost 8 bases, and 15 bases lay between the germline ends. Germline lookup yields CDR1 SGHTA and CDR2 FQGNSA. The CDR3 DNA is TGTGCCAGCAGCCCAGGTTGGGGGGACGGCTACACCTTC. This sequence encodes CASSPGWGDGYTF. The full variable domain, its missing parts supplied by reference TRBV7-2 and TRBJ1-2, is GAGVSQSPSNKVTEKGKDVELRCDPISGHTALYWYRQSLGQGLEFLIYFQGNSAPDKSGLPSDRFSAERTGGSVSTLTIQRTQQEDSAVYLCASSPGWGDGYTFGSGTRLTVV.

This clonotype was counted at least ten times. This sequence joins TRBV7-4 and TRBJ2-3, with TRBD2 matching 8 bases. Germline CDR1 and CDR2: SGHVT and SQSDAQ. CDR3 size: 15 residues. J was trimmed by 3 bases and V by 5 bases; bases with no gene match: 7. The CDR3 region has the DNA TGTGCCAGCAGCCCCCGACTAGCGCAAACAGATACGCAGTATTTT. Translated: CASSPRLAQTDTQYF.

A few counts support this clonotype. The CDR3 nucleotides read TGCGCCAGCAGAACCGGCAGGGTGTCCCAAGAGACCCAGTACTTC. This gives the protein CASRTGRVSQETQYF. The chain joins TRBV5-1 to TRBJ2-5; a weak D match, TRBD1 (5 bases). The CDR3 covers 15 residues. V lost 5 bases to trimming and J lost 1 base, with 15 bases between them. Germline V gene lookup returns CDR1 SGHRS and CDR2 YFSETQ.